The 27 T cell receptor beta chains reported below all come from one sample, sequenced in a study of regulatory T cells in long-lasting Graves disease. Building of the TCR beta libraries involved iRepertoire HTBI primers and Arm-PCR of CDR3 regions. TCRdb re-called the multiplex PCR reads with MiXCR, one entry per CDR3 protein. Counted here are under 300,000 distinct CDR3 sequences, around 20% occurring once; the ten biggest clones make up about 15%. The time point here: newly diagnosed GD, antithyroid drugs for less than 3 months. The TCR library used RNA extracted from PBMCs. Sequenced material: peripheral blood mononuclear cells (PBMCs), taken at new diagnosis, from a patient treated with antithyroid drugs. All receptors derive from a female donor with Graves disease.

There are many counts of this clonotype. This sequence joins TRBV7-9 and TRBJ1-1; a possible D gene is TRBD1 (5 bases). The CDR3 has 14 amino acids. Per the germline V gene, CDR1 is SEHNR and CDR2 is FQNEAQ (reference sequence). V was shortened by 3 bases and J by 3 bases, with 11 bases between the two germline ends. CDR3 protein: CASSFAGRDTEAFF. The CDR3 nucleotides are TGTGCCAGCAGCTTTGCAGGGAGAGACACTGAAGCTTTCTTT.

This clonotype was counted ten times or more. This chain links TRBV29-1 with TRBJ2-4; 9 bases are shared with TRBD1. The trim removed 2 bases at V and 2 bases at J, leaving 4 bases unmatched. The CDR3 length is 15 residues. Germline V gene lookup returns CDR1 SQVTM and CDR2 ANQGSEA. The chain's CDR3 is CSVETGGVSKNIQYF. The CDR3 nucleotides read TGCAGCGTTGAAACAGGGGGCGTCTCCAAAAACATTCAGTACTTC.

The sample holds many counts of this clonotype. The J gene is TRBJ2-2, the V gene TRBV5-4, with unresolved D. This CDR3 contains 13 residues. V shed 1 base and J shed 4 bases, with 5 bases lying between them. Per the germline V gene, CDR1 is SGHNT and CDR2 is YYREEE (reference sequence). CDR3 in amino acids: CASSLPSTGELFF. The CDR3 nucleotides are TGTGCCAGCAGCTTGCCCTCCACCGGGGAGCTGTTTTTT.

The genes are TRBV25-1 and TRBJ2-7; D is uncertain. This CDR3 has 13 residues. Germline CDR1 MGHDK, CDR2 SYGVNS. The ends were cut back, 8 bases at V and 3 bases at J, with 14 bases in the middle. The CDR3 DNA follows: TGTGCCAGCGGGATGGACGGCGACTACGAGCAGTACTTC. This sequence encodes CASGMDGDYEQYF.

This clonotype was observed a few times. The CDR3 region is CASSRDRGQGGELFF. In DNA, the CDR3 is TGTGCCAGCAGCAGAGACAGGGGGCAAGGCGGGGAGCTGTTTTTT. This sequence joins TRBV7-2 and TRBJ2-2; 10 bases line up with TRBD1. Germline assignment: CDR1 SGHTA and CDR2 FQGNSA. The CDR3 covers 15 residues. V lost 5 bases and J lost 7; bases outside the gene matches: 7.

This clonotype was recorded many times. J is TRBJ2-3 and V is TRBV12-3 or TRBV12-4; weak D call: TRBD1 (5 bases). Trimming left V 6 bases short and J 2 bases short, with 12 bases between. The CDR3 is 14 amino acids. The CDR3 protein is CASSDDSPTDTQYF. In DNA, the CDR3 is TGTGCCAGCAGCGATGACAGCCCCACAGATACGCAGTATTTT.

This clonotype was seen many times. The chain employs TRBV28 and TRBJ2-7; 11 nucleotides agree with TRBD2. Germline V gene sequence: CDR1 MDHEN, CDR2 SYDVKM. The CDR3 length is 15 residues. The J segment lost 3 bases and the V segment lost 7 bases, leaving 8 bases of the junction unmatched. The CDR3 DNA follows: TGTGCCAGCACCACCCCCCTAGCGGGGGGCTACGAGCAGTACTTC. It codes for CASTTPLAGGYEQYF.

This clonotype was counted at least ten times. The genes are TRBV7-8 and TRBJ2-2; TRBD2 matches at 15 bases. V lost 5 bases to trimming and J lost 5 bases; unmatched junction nucleotides: 12. Germline V gene sequence: CDR1 SGHVS, CDR2 FQNEAQ. The CDR3 loop spans 19 amino acids. The CDR3 bases are TGTGCCAGCAGCCCAAAGCGCGGGACTAGCGGGAGGTGGACCGGGGAGCTGTTTTTT. The encoded protein is CASSPKRGTSGRWTGELFF.

This clonotype was detected ten times or more. The J gene is TRBJ2-2, the V gene TRBV4-2, with a possible D match to TRBD2 (5 bases). Germline V CDR1 and CDR2: LGHNA, YNFKEQ. The V end lost 1 base, the J end lost 6 bases, and 15 bases lay between the germline ends. The CDR3 covers 16 residues. The CDR3 DNA follows: TGTGCCAGCAGCCAAGTCGGGCTAGCACGTGCCGGGGAGCTGTTTTTT. Residues: CASSQVGLARAGELFF.

In its sample, this clonotype was seen many times. The chain has TRBV20-1 and TRBJ2-7, with 10 nucleotides matching TRBD1. The germline gives CDR1 DFQATT, CDR2 SNEGSKA (reference sequence). The CDR3 loop spans 13 amino acids. With 6 bases clipped from V and 6 bases from J, the junction kept 8 bases outside the gene matches. CDR3: CSATPGTGAEQYF. The CDR3 region has the DNA TGCAGTGCAACCCCCGGGACAGGGGCCGAGCAGTACTTC.

This clonotype was counted many times. The rearrangement links TRBV10-3 to TRBJ2-3; perhaps TRBD1 as D (5 bases). The germline gives CDR1 ENHRY, CDR2 SYGVKD. The CDR3 extends over 12 amino acids. Trimming pared 2 bases from V and 5 bases from J, leaving 5 bases between. The CDR3 DNA follows: TGTGCCATCAGTGAGACAGGAGATACGCAGTATTTT. Protein sequence: CAISETGDTQYF.

This clonotype has ten or more counts. The V gene is TRBV4-1, the J gene TRBJ1-4; D gene uncertain. With 0 bases removed from V and 6 bases from J, the gap between germline ends came to 11 bases. This CDR3 is 15 amino acids long. Germline V gene sequence: CDR1 MGHRA, CDR2 YSYEKL. DNA for the CDR3: TGCGCCAGCAGCCAAGAGCCGTTTCCTGATGAAAAACTGTTTTTT. Amino acids: CASSQEPFPDEKLFF.

This clonotype was seen repeatedly, ten times or more. The chain uses TRBV5-1 and TRBJ1-5; possibly TRBD1 for D (6 bases). Germline CDR1 and CDR2: SGHRS and YFSETQ. This CDR3 comprises 15 residues. V gave up 0 bases and J gave up 6 bases, with 13 bases separating them. CDR3 protein: CASSLVGGAGQPQHF. The CDR3 DNA is TGCGCCAGCAGCTTGGTCGGGGGCGCGGGTCAGCCCCAGCATTTT.

This clonotype was detected many times. This chain joins TRBV3-1 and TRBJ2-7, with 13 bases that match TRBD2. Germline CDR1 and CDR2: LGHDT and YNNKEL (reference sequence). The CDR3 consists of 16 residues. Germline trimming cut 0 bases from V and 3 bases from J; bases unmatched to any gene: 2. The CDR3 here is CASSQDGTSGIYEQYF. The CDR3 nucleotides are TGTGCCAGCAGCCAAGATGGGACTAGCGGGATCTACGAGCAGTACTTC.

In its sample, this clonotype was seen a few times. The V and J genes are TRBV6-1 and TRBJ1-6, with D possibly matching TRBD1 (5 bases). This CDR3 contains 14 residues. Germline CDR1 and CDR2: MNHNS and SASEGT. V lost 4 bases to trimming and J lost 13 bases, with 17 bases between them. The CDR3 DNA reads TGTGCCAGCAGTGGTGGCCCGGTCTGGGGGCCCCTCCACTTT. Protein: CASSGGPVWGPLHF.

This clonotype was detected many times. The chain couples TRBV10-3 to TRBJ1-1; 8 bases map to TRBD1. Germline lookup yields CDR1 ENHRY and CDR2 SYGVKD. The CDR3 runs 17 residues. V trimming: 6 bases; J trimming: 1 base; junction bases outside the gene matches: 13. CDR3 bases: TGTGCCATCAGCCGGACAGGGAGTTTGTCTGAGAACACTGAAGCTTTCTTT. It is translated as CAISRTGSLSENTEAFF.

Many counts were recorded for this clonotype. This sequence joins TRBV12-3 or TRBV12-4 and TRBJ2-1; D unclear. Trimming took 2 bases from V and 4 from J, leaving 6 bases between them. The CDR3 consists of 13 residues. CDR3 sequence (DNA): TGTGCCAGCAGTTTATCAGTATACAATGAGCAGTTCTTC. It translates to CASSLSVYNEQFF.

This clonotype showed up many times. V and J are TRBV7-2 and TRBJ2-7, with D perhaps given as TRBD1 or TRBD2 (6 bases each). Looked up from germline, CDR1 is SGHTA and CDR2 is FQGNSA. V gave up 5 bases and J gave up 0 bases, with 14 bases separating them. The CDR3 extends over 15 amino acids. The CDR3 loop reads CASSPRTAGSYEQYF. CDR3 sequence (DNA): TGTGCCAGCAGCCCTCGGACAGCGGGCTCCTACGAGCAGTACTTC.

This clonotype has at least ten counts. The chain recombines TRBV18 with TRBJ2-1, with 8 bases fitting TRBD1. The CDR3 length is 16 residues. V lost 3 bases to trimming and J lost 4 bases; unmatched junction nucleotides: 8. Per the germline V gene, CDR1 is KGHSH and CDR2 is LQKENI. The CDR3 spells CASSPLGQDKYNEQFF. The CDR3 DNA follows: TGTGCCAGCTCACCTTTGGGACAGGATAAATACAATGAGCAGTTCTTC.

This chain joins TRBV6-2 or TRBV6-3 and TRBJ2-5; 8 bases are a match to TRBD1. J gave up 5 bases and V 5 bases, and 19 bases lay outside the gene matches. The CDR3 consists of 18 residues. CDR1 MNHEY and CDR2 SVGEGT come from the germline V gene. The CDR3 sequence: CASSAQTRGLGRRETQYF. The CDR3 nucleotides read TGTGCCAGCAGTGCCCAGACCAGGGGGCTAGGTAGAAGGGAGACCCAGTACTTC.

This clonotype has ten or more counts. V is TRBV28 and J is TRBJ1-4; maybe TRBD1 (6 bases). The CDR3 covers 14 residues. V gave up 5 bases and J gave up 3 bases, with 10 bases separating them. In germline, CDR1 is MDHEN, CDR2 SYDVKM. CDR3 in amino acids: CASSPRGSNEKLFF. CDR3 nucleotide sequence: TGTGCCAGCAGTCCCAGGGGATCTAATGAAAAACTGTTTTTT.

At least ten counts were recorded for this clonotype. V is TRBV5-1 and J is TRBJ2-1, with 10 bases that match TRBD2. This CDR3 is built from 16 residues. V was clipped by 2 bases and J by 2 bases; unmatched bases: 4. CDR1 SGHRS and CDR2 YFSETQ come from the germline V gene. CDR3 DNA: TGCGCCAGCAGCTTCCTAGCGGGAGTGACCTACAATGAGCAGTTCTTC. Encoded protein: CASSFLAGVTYNEQFF.

Concerning this clonotype itself: The junction shows a germline mismatch at one end, possibly a read error. The chain uses TRBV27 and TRBJ2-1; 10 positions match TRBD1. The germline V gene has CDR1 MNHEY and CDR2 SMNVEV (reference sequence). The CDR3 length is 17 residues. The CDR3, as DNA: TGTGTCAGCAGTTTAGGGACAGGGGTTGGGGGCTGCAATGAGCAGTTCTTC. This gives the protein CVSSLGTGVGGCNEQFF.

This clonotype was counted a few times. Here the CDR3 DNA reads TGTGCCAGCAGTTACGAGTTTCAGCCCCAGCATTTT. Translating it yields CASSYEFQPQHF. J is TRBJ1-5 and V is TRBV6-2 or TRBV6-3, with D unclear. Germline V gives CDR1 MNHEY, CDR2 SVGEGT. Trimming took off 2 bases at V and 6 bases at J, with 5 bases between the two ends. CDR3 size: 12 residues.

The chain is built from TRBV20-1 and TRBJ2-3; D possibly uses TRBD1 or TRBD2 (6 bases each). Germline CDR1 reads DFQATT; CDR2 reads SNEGSKA (reference sequence). Between the trimmed V and J ends, which lost 3 bases and 4 bases, there was a span of 17 bases. The CDR3 covers 15 residues. In nucleotides, the CDR3 is TGCAGTGCTAGCCACGGGGGCCTAGGTCCAGATACGCAGTATTTT. Translation: CSASHGGLGPDTQYF.

This clonotype was seen at least ten times. The J gene is TRBJ2-1, the V gene TRBV5-1; D perhaps matches TRBD2 (6 bases). Trimming took off 0 bases at V and 0 bases at J, with 13 bases between the two ends. This CDR3 comprises 17 residues. CDR1 and CDR2 from the germline V gene are SGHRS and YFSETQ. The CDR3 sequence is CASSLGPVGSSYNEQFF. The CDR3 nucleotides are TGCGCCAGCAGCTTGGGGCCCGTCGGGAGCTCCTACAATGAGCAGTTCTTC.

In this sample, this clonotype turned up many times. The chain is built from TRBV5-1 and TRBJ2-5; maybe TRBD1 (6 bases). CDR1 is SGHRS, CDR2 YFSETQ, per germline. This CDR3 has 14 amino acids. V was trimmed by 0 bases and J by 3 bases, leaving 9 bases between them. The CDR3: CASSLVAGEETQYF. The CDR3 DNA follows: TGCGCCAGCAGCTTGGTGGCAGGGGAAGAGACCCAGTACTTC.